This record looks at one T cell receptor beta chain sequence and its context. The data belong to a study of resident and recirculating memory T cells in vitiligo. Study as a whole: Each patient gave two lesional and two nonlesional epidermal shave biopsies, plus PBMCs. Whole samples, not sorted cells, were homogenized and used for genomic DNA extraction.

Sequencing used immunoSEQ multiplex PCR; TCRdb keeps in-frame clones, though not all of them. The top ten clones hold less than 5% of a sample with around 70,000 clones, roughly 92% of them seen once. Anyone treated within the previous three months was excluded. CDR3 length equals 15 residues. V lost 1 base and J lost 0, with 7 bases in between. Germline CDR1 LNHDA, CDR2 SQIVND (reference sequence). This chain connects TRBV19 to TRBJ2-1; no clear D. The TCR originated in a male donor with vitiligo. The specimen was blood. As DNA, the CDR3 is TGTGCCAGTAGTATAGGACTCAGCTCCTACAATGAGCAGTTCTTC. Translation: CASSIGLSSYNEQFF. Variable domain in full (rest from reference TRBV19 and TRBJ2-1): DGGITQSPKYLFRKEGQNVTLSCEQNLNHDAMYWYRQDPGQGLRLIYYSQIVNDFQKGDIAEGYSVSREKKESFPLTVTSAQKNPTAFYLCASSIGLSSYNEQFFGPGTRLTVL.